This TCR beta chain appears in the sequencing data of a study of beta chain features in type 1 diabetes. V lost 6 bases and J lost 2; bases outside the gene matches: 4. CDR1 and CDR2 (germline): MGHDK, SYGVNS. This CDR3 is built from 15 residues. In this sample, this clone turned up a few times. Its specificity is not known. Only one heparinised blood draw was taken per donor, and its volume averaged roughly 0.12 L. Of the isolated RNA, all was reverse transcribed, and so the sequenced material was expressed TCRB transcripts. Produced via immunoSEQ multiplex PCR; TCRdb's table is partial and in-frame only. The table includes about 450,000 clones, about 10% detected once. Whole-study results and caveats: Researchers cautioned that cDNA sequencing could over-represent cells with high TCR expression.

This TCR came from a woman aged 18-30 years in good health. The chain employs TRBV25-1 and TRBJ2-2; TRBD2 agrees at 9 bases. Material for sequencing was naive CD4+ T cells from blood. CDR3 sequence (DNA): TGTGCCAGCAGCCGACTAGCGGTTAACACCGGGGAGCTGTTTTTT. It codes for CASSRLAVNTGELFF. The complete variable domain, with remaining parts taken from reference TRBV25-1 and TRBJ2-2, reads EADIYQTPRYLVIGTGKKITLECSQTMGHDKMYWYQQDPGMELHLIHYSYGVNSTEKGDLSSESTVSRIRTEHFPLTLESARPSHTSQYLCASSRLAVNTGELFFGEGSRLTVL.